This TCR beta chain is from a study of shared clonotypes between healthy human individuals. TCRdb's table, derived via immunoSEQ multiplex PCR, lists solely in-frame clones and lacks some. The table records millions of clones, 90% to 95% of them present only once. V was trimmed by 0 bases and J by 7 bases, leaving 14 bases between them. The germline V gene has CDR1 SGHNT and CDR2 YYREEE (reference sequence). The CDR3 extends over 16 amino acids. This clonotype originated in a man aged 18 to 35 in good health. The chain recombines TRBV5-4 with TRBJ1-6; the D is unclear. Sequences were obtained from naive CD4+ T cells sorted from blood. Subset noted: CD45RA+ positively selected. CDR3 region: CASSLAVAGGNSPLHF. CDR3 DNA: TGTGCCAGCAGCTTGGCCGTCGCAGGAGGGAATTCACCCCTCCACTTT. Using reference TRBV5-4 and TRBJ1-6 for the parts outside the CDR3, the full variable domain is ETGVTQSPTHLIKTRGQQVTLRCSSQSGHNTVSWYQQALGQGPQFIFQYYREEENGRGNFPPRFSGLQFPNYSSELNVNALELDDSALYLCASSLAVAGGNSPLHFGNGTRLTVT.